Listed here are 22 T cell receptor beta chains from one sample, sequenced in a study of Ad26.COV2.S vaccination and SARS-CoV-2 variants (dated by TCRdb to about 2021). The protocol used for the library was the immunoSEQ multiplex PCR assay. TCRdb holds this immuneACCESS table with in-frame rearrangements only. Some clones are missing; in checked studies, unresolved V genes explain under half, and the rest has no known cause. This sample gives 350,000 to 450,000 clones in total; roughly 90% of them show up just once. The ten biggest clones cover 1.5% to 2% of the sample. The treatment or condition label, as the study defines it: around 19 received Ad26.COV2.S at low or high dose, single or two shots; several received placebo; per-sample allocation not given. Repertoires of vaccine and placebo recipients were sequenced from samples taken on day 63 after the first injection. Sequencing used peripheral blood, obtained in a trial of Ad26.COV2.S vaccine versus placebo. Receptors originate from a person aged 18-60 years who received the Ad26.COV2.S COVID-19 vaccine or a placebo.

The rearrangement joins TRBV7-2 to TRBJ1-2; a possible D gene is TRBD1 (5 bases). The germline gives CDR1 SGHTA, CDR2 FQGNSA. Trimming stripped 1 base from V and 8 bases from J, with 14 bases between. The CDR3 sequence is 14 residues long. The CDR3 reads CASSLDPRAPGYTF. CDR3 DNA sequence: TGTGCCAGCAGCTTAGATCCCAGGGCCCCCGGCTACACCTTC.

This clone was observed once. The CDR3 here is CASSRQSSYEQYF. In DNA form, the CDR3 reads TGTGCCAGCAGCAGACAAAGCTCCTACGAGCAGTACTTC. The chain uses TRBV6-5 and TRBJ2-7, with D unclear. Germline V gene lookup returns CDR1 MNHEY and CDR2 SVGAGI. This CDR3 is built from 13 residues. V shed 6 bases and J shed 0 bases, with 9 bases lying between them.

As concerns this clone: Germline is not matched at one junction end, which may reflect a read error. V usage is TRBV5-8 and J usage is TRBJ2-5; D may correspond to TRBD1 or TRBD2 (5 bases each). This CDR3 region has 15 residues. CDR1 and CDR2 from the germline V gene are SGHTS and YDEGEE. As DNA, the CDR3 is TGTGCCAGCAGTTTGGGGGTCAACTTGAAAGAGACCCAGTACTTC. It translates to CASSLGVNLKETQYF.

The gene calls are TRBV7-6 and TRBJ2-3; TRBD2 agrees at 9 bases. V shed 5 bases, J shed 5 bases, and the junction held 5 bases outside the gene matches. The CDR3 runs to 14 residues. CDR1 is SGHVS and CDR2 is FNYEAQ in the germline V gene. The CDR3 protein is CASSQEAGGDTQYF. CDR3 in DNA: TGTGCCAGCAGCCAGGAAGCGGGAGGAGATACGCAGTATTTT.

In this sample, this clone turned up once. The rearrangement uses TRBV7-6 and TRBJ2-6; the D is unclear. Germline V gene sequence: CDR1 SGHVS, CDR2 FNYEAQ. This CDR3 has 15 amino acids. Trimming stripped 6 bases from V and 2 bases from J, with 11 bases between. The CDR3 DNA follows: TGTGCCAGCAGTTGGAGTGACGCTGGGGCCAACGTCCTGACTTTC. It translates to CASSWSDAGANVLTF.

The chain joins TRBV7-2 to TRBJ2-6; TRBD2 aligns across 8 bases. Germline trimming cut 5 bases from V and 1 base from J; bases unmatched to any gene: 10. Per germline, CDR1 SGHTA and CDR2 FQGNSA. The CDR3 is made up of 18 amino acids. The CDR3 loop reads CASSPGRGARSGANVLTF. CDR3 nucleotide sequence: TGTGCCAGCAGCCCCGGGAGGGGCGCAAGGTCTGGGGCCAACGTCCTGACTTTC.

V and J are TRBV5-5 and TRBJ1-3; D unclear. Per germline, CDR1 SGHKS and CDR2 YYEKEE (reference sequence). The CDR3 extends over 16 amino acids. Trimming cost V 3 bases and J 0 bases, with 13 bases left between them. CDR3 amino acids: CASSSDVRGSGNTIYF. The CDR3 DNA is TGTGCCAGCAGCTCGGACGTCCGGGGCTCTGGAAACACCATATATTTT.

V gene TRBV7-2 combines with J gene TRBJ1-6; tentatively, D is TRBD1 (5 bases). CDR1 is SGHTA and CDR2 is FQGNSA in the germline V gene. The CDR3 is made up of 16 amino acids. V lost 1 base and J lost 4, with 11 bases in between. CDR3 sequence reads: CASSLGSGLYNSPLHF. The CDR3 DNA reads TGTGCCAGCAGCTTAGGTTCAGGGCTGTATAATTCACCCCTCCACTTT. The whole variable domain, filled in from reference TRBV7-2 and TRBJ1-6, reads GAGVSQSPSNKVTEKGKDVELRCDPISGHTALYWYRQSLGQGLEFLIYFQGNSAPDKSGLPSDRFSAERTGGSVSTLTIQRTQQEDSAVYLCASSLGSGLYNSPLHFGNGTRLTVT.

The chain links TRBV28 to TRBJ1-2; TRBD1 matches at 8 bases. The CDR3 contains 13 residues. CDR1 is MDHEN and CDR2 is SYDVKM in the germline V gene. After removal of 5 bases from V and 7 bases from J, the junction contained 6 bases not matched to a gene. This CDR3 reads CASSTKTGGGYTF. For the CDR3, the DNA is TGTGCCAGCAGTACGAAAACAGGGGGTGGCTACACCTTC.

This clone was seen only once. This chain uses TRBV5-1 with TRBJ2-3; D is uncertain. V lost 0 bases and J 6 bases, leaving 2 bases between the germline ends. The CDR3 is 11 residues long. The germline V gene encodes CDR1 SGHRS and CDR2 YFSETQ. CDR3 in amino acids: CASSLVDTQYF. The CDR3 DNA follows: TGCGCCAGCAGCTTGGTGGATACGCAGTATTTT.

The V and J genes are TRBV5-6 and TRBJ2-5; 8 nucleotides agree with TRBD2. Trimming cost V 2 bases and J 5 bases; bases outside gene matches: 8. The CDR3 sequence is 15 residues long. Germline V gene sequence: CDR1 SGHDT, CDR2 YYEEEE. The CDR3 coding sequence is TGTGCCAGCAGCTTCGGGGGGGTCTCCGCCGAGACCCAGTACTTC. This gives the protein CASSFGGVSAETQYF.

The CDR3 spells CASSLEGAETQYF. DNA for the CDR3: TGCGCCAGCAGCTTGGAGGGGGCAGAGACCCAGTACTTC. The rearrangement links TRBV5-1 to TRBJ2-5, with 7 positions matching TRBD1. The CDR3 length is 13 residues. The germline V gene encodes CDR1 SGHRS and CDR2 YFSETQ. V shed 0 bases, J shed 4 bases, and the junction held 0 bases outside the gene matches.

In its sample, this clone was seen a few times. The chain carries TRBV5-4 and TRBJ2-7; D perhaps matches TRBD2 (5 bases). With 5 bases removed from V and 3 bases from J, the gap between germline ends came to 21 bases. Per germline, CDR1 SGHNT and CDR2 YYREEE (reference sequence). The CDR3 runs to 16 residues. As DNA, the CDR3 is TGTGCCAGCAGTCTCGCTTCTGCGATAGGACTCTACGAGCAGTACTTC. Its translation: CASSLASAIGLYEQYF.

The rearrangement joins TRBV10-3 to TRBJ2-6; tentatively, D is TRBD1 (6 bases). The V gene's germline CDR1 is ENHRY and CDR2 SYGVKD. V gave up 10 bases and J gave up 0 bases, with 13 bases separating them. The CDR3 extends over 15 amino acids. CDR3 region: CATDTGSSGANVLTF. The DNA for the CDR3 is TGTGCCACCGATACAGGGTCCTCTGGGGCCAACGTCCTGACTTTC.

This clone was detected only a few times. The CDR3, as DNA: TGTGCCAGCAGCTTAGATTATAACACTGAAGCTTTCTTT. Translating gives CASSLDYNTEAFF. The V and J genes are TRBV11-2 and TRBJ1-1, with no clear D. Trimming stripped 0 bases from V and 2 bases from J, with 4 bases between. CDR1 and CDR2 from the germline V gene are SGHAT and FQNNGV. CDR3 length: 13 amino acids.

V usage is TRBV28 and J usage is TRBJ2-7, with D unresolved. Germline V lookup: CDR1 MDHEN, CDR2 SYDVKM. V was clipped by 6 bases and J by 1 base, with 7 bases between them. The CDR3 runs 12 residues. CDR3 nucleotide sequence: TGTGCCAGCAGCGACACGTCCTACGAGCAGTACTTC. Its translation: CASSDTSYEQYF. The whole variable domain, filled in from reference TRBV28 and TRBJ2-7, reads DVKVTQSSRYLVKRTGEKVFLECVQDMDHENMFWYRQDPGLGLRLIYFSYDVKMKEKGDIPEGYSVSREKKERFSLILESASTNQTSMYLCASSDTSYEQYFGPGTRLTVT.

V gene TRBV24-1 combines with J gene TRBJ2-2; maybe TRBD2 (7 bases). Germline V gene lookup returns CDR1 KGHDR and CDR2 SFDVKD. Trimming left V 4 bases short and J 5 bases short, with 13 bases between. The CDR3 has 15 residues. In nucleotides, the CDR3 is TGTGCCACCAGTGAGAAGGGGAGGGGGACCGGGGAGCTGTTTTTT. The encoded protein is CATSEKGRGTGELFF.

This clone came up once. The rearrangement joins TRBV19 to TRBJ1-4; D might be TRBD1 (6 bases). The V end was cut by 4 bases, the J end by 1 base, with 13 bases between. Germline CDR1 and CDR2: LNHDA and SQIVND (reference sequence). CDR3 length equals 16 residues. CDR3 amino acids: CASSTLGQITNEKLFF. The CDR3 DNA is TGTGCCAGTAGTACTCTAGGACAGATAACTAATGAAAAACTGTTTTTT.

This chain uses TRBV5-1 with TRBJ2-6; no definite D call. The CDR3 length is 16 residues. Per the germline V gene, CDR1 is SGHRS and CDR2 is YFSETQ. V dropped 4 bases and J dropped 0 bases, with 11 bases sitting between them. The CDR3 bases are TGCGCCAGCAGCCGGGTGGGTCGCTCTGGGGCCAACGTCCTGACTTTC. This encodes CASSRVGRSGANVLTF.

V and J are TRBV10-3 and TRBJ1-2; 8 positions match TRBD1. There are 15 residues in the CDR3. Per the germline V gene, CDR1 is ENHRY and CDR2 is SYGVKD. J gave up 6 bases and V 5 bases, and 11 bases lay outside the gene matches. The CDR3 sequence: CAISSGLDRENGYTF. CDR3 bases: TGTGCCATCAGTTCAGGCTTGGACAGGGAAAATGGCTACACCTTC.

The chain couples TRBV19 to TRBJ1-3; D is uncertain. CDR3 size: 13 residues. V lost 10 bases and J lost 1, with 11 bases in between. CDR1 is LNHDA, CDR2 SQIVND, per germline (reference sequence). As DNA, the CDR3 is TGTGCCACCCAAGTAGCTTCTGGAAACACCATATATTTT. As protein: CATQVASGNTIYF.

This chain joins TRBV10-3 and TRBJ2-2; D is possibly TRBD1 or TRBD2 (5 bases each). V shed 6 bases and J shed 6 bases, with 14 bases lying between them. Germline loops: CDR1 ENHRY, CDR2 SYGVKD. The CDR3 has 14 residues. The CDR3 is CAIRGVNGAGELFF. In DNA form, the CDR3 reads TGTGCCATCAGGGGGGTCAACGGGGCCGGGGAGCTGTTTTTT.